This T cell receptor (beta chain) was sequenced in a study of cytomegalovirus exposure and HLA in healthy donors. Study-level results: Cytomegalovirus association was listed for under 200 TCR beta chains. A later analysis appeared to link common viral pathogens to several of the most significant clusters.

This PCR relied on a set of 60 Vbeta primers and 13 Jbeta primers. Assay used: immunoSEQ multiplex PCR; TCRdb lists only in-frame clones, some missing. The sample gives 150,000 to 200,000 clones, roughly three quarters of which show up once; 2.9% is in the top ten. This clone came up once. Its specificity is unknown. Germline loops: CDR1 SGHTA, CDR2 FQGTGA. The ends lost 5 bases at V and 0 bases at J; junction bases unmatched: 14. The CDR3 extends over 20 amino acids. Specimen: PBMCs. The TCR comes from a male donor in good health and CMV-seronegative. This chain connects TRBV7-3 to TRBJ2-3; TRBD2 agrees at 13 bases. The chain's CDR3 is CASSLRGLAGTERSTDTQYF. DNA of the CDR3: TGTGCCAGCAGCCTAAGGGGACTAGCGGGAACTGAGAGAAGCACAGATACGCAGTATTTT.